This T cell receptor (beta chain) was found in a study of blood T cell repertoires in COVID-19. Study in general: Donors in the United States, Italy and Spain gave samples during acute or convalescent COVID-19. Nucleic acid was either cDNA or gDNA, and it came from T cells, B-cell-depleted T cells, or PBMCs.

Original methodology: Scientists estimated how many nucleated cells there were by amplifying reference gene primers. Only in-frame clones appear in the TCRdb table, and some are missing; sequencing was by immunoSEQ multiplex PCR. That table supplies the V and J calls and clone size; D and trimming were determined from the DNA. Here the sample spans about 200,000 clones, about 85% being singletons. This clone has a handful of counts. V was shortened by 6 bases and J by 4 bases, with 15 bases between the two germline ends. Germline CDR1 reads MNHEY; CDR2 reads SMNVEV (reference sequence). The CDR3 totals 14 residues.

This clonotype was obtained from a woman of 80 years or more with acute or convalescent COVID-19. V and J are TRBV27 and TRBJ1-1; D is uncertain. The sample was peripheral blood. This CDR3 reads CASRYRGGGTEAFF. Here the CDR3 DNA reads TGTGCCAGCAGGTATCGGGGTGGAGGCACTGAAGCTTTCTTT.